Listed below are T cell receptor beta chains from one sample, sequenced in a study of Ad26.COV2.S vaccination and SARS-CoV-2 variants. Generated by immunoSEQ multiplex PCR, the TCRdb table keeps only in-frame clones and is missing some. The sample has hundreds of thousands of clones; about 86% are singletons. Sequencing was performed on peripheral blood, taken in a trial of Ad26.COV2.S vaccine versus placebo. These receptors came from a person between 18 and 65 years old who received the Ad26.COV2.S COVID-19 vaccine or a placebo. Both conserved end residues are part of each CDR3. D genes are given only for firm matches. Clone sizes are given selectively: once, few, many, or a class where the clone is expanded.

clone size: -
J gene: TRBJ2-1
V gene: TRBV3-1/TRBV3-2
D gene: TRBD1
CDR3 DNA: TGTGCCAGCAGCCAAGTCAATCCGGGACAGGGGGCGAATGAGCAGTTCTTC
CDR3 protein: CASSQVNPGQGANEQFF

clone size: -
J gene: TRBJ1-6
V gene: TRBV7-9
D gene: -
CDR3 DNA: TGTGCCAGCAGCTTAGATAAGGGGAATTCACCCCTCCACTTT
CDR3 protein: CASSLDKGNSPLHF

clone size: -
J gene: TRBJ1-1
V gene: TRBV7-9
D gene: -
CDR3 DNA: TGTGCCAGCAGCTCAATCGGGCCCCTGGAGGCTTTCTTT
CDR3 protein: CASSSIGPLEAFF

clone size: -
J gene: TRBJ2-7
V gene: TRBV5-6
D gene: -
CDR3 DNA: TGTGCCAGCAGCTTGGGGGACTCACTCTTTTACGAGCAGTACTTC
CDR3 protein: CASSLGDSLFYEQYF

clone size: -
J gene: TRBJ2-7
V gene: TRBV12-3/TRBV12-4
D gene: -
CDR3 DNA: TGTGCCAGCAGTCTGGGGGGTACCTACGAGCAGTACTTC
CDR3 protein: CASSLGGTYEQYF

clone size: -
J gene: TRBJ1-2
V gene: TRBV5-4
D gene: -
CDR3 DNA: TGTGCCAGCAGCTTGGCCCAAGCAGGAGTGGGCTATGGCTACACCTTC
CDR3 protein: CASSLAQAGVGYGYTF

clone size: once
J gene: TRBJ1-2
V gene: TRBV7-9
D gene: -
CDR3 DNA: TGTGCCAGCAGCGGGGTCGGCCAGATCTATGGCTACACCTTC
CDR3 protein: CASSGVGQIYGYTF

clone size: -
J gene: TRBJ2-3
V gene: TRBV6-4
D gene: -
CDR3 DNA: TGTGCCAGCAGCCTAGACGGGTCCTCAGATACGCAGTATTTT
CDR3 protein: CASSLDGSSDTQYF

clone size: -
J gene: TRBJ1-2
V gene: TRBV19
D gene: -
CDR3 DNA: TGTGCCAGTAGATATAGGGGCGGCCAAGGAGATGGCTACACCTTC
CDR3 protein: CASRYRGGQGDGYTF

clone size: -
J gene: TRBJ2-7
V gene: TRBV5-4
D gene: TRBD1
CDR3 DNA: TGTGCCAGCAGCCCCGGGACAGGGAGTGGCTACGAGCAGTACTTC
CDR3 protein: CASSPGTGSGYEQYF

clone size: -
J gene: TRBJ1-1
V gene: TRBV28
D gene: TRBD1
CDR3 DNA: TGTGCCAGCAGCCAGGAGGGGGCCGGGGCTAGAACTGAAGCTTTCTTT
CDR3 protein: CASSQEGAGARTEAFF

clone size: -
J gene: TRBJ2-5
V gene: TRBV9
D gene: -
CDR3 DNA: TGTGCCAGCAGCGTAGCTGGGGGAGGAGAGACCCAGTACTTC
CDR3 protein: CASSVAGGGETQYF

clone size: -
J gene: TRBJ2-2
V gene: TRBV29-1
D gene: -
CDR3 DNA: TGCAGCGTTAGGGGATTGGGAAACACCGGGGAGCTGTTTTTT
CDR3 protein: CSVRGLGNTGELFF

clone size: once
J gene: TRBJ1-4
V gene: TRBV5-1
D gene: -
CDR3 DNA: TGCGCCAGCAGCGCCAGGGGATTCGGGGAAAAACTGTTTTTT
CDR3 protein: CASSARGFGEKLFF

clone size: -
J gene: TRBJ1-5
V gene: TRBV6-6
D gene: -
CDR3 DNA: TGTGCCAGCACCGCCGGGGGGGACTATCAGCCCCAGCATTTT
CDR3 protein: CASTAGGDYQPQHF

clone size: -
J gene: TRBJ2-1
V gene: TRBV7-9
D gene: -
CDR3 DNA: TGTGCCAGCAGCCCGCCCAGGGGGGCAGCCTACAATGAGCAGTTCTTC
CDR3 protein: CASSPPRGAAYNEQFF

clone size: -
J gene: TRBJ2-1
V gene: TRBV7-2
D gene: -
CDR3 DNA: TGTGCCAGCAGCTTCCCGGGTAGCGGAACCTCCTACAATGAGCAGTTCTTC
CDR3 protein: CASSFPGSGTSYNEQFF

clone size: -
J gene: TRBJ1-4
V gene: TRBV10-3
D gene: -
CDR3 DNA: TGTGCCATCAGACAGGCAACTAATGAAAAACTGTTTTTT
CDR3 protein: CAIRQATNEKLFF

clone size: -
J gene: TRBJ1-1
V gene: TRBV7-9
D gene: -
CDR3 DNA: TGTGCCAGCAGACCCACAGGGAGCCTTCCTGAAGCTTTCTTT
CDR3 protein: CASRPTGSLPEAFF

clone size: -
J gene: TRBJ1-5
V gene: TRBV7-2
D gene: -
CDR3 DNA: TGTGCCAGCAACTTACAGGTTGATCAGCCCCAGCATTTT
CDR3 protein: CASNLQVDQPQHF

clone size: -
J gene: TRBJ2-5
V gene: TRBV11-2
D gene: -
CDR3 DNA: TGTGCCAGCAGCTTAGATCCGGCCAGACCCGAGACCCAGTACTTC
CDR3 protein: CASSLDPARPETQYF

clone size: -
J gene: TRBJ2-7
V gene: TRBV19
D gene: -
CDR3 DNA: TGTGCCAGTAGTCGTAGCGGGTCAGGGGCCTACGAGCAGTACTTC
CDR3 protein: CASSRSGSGAYEQYF

clone size: -
J gene: TRBJ1-6
V gene: TRBV5-6
D gene: -
CDR3 DNA: TGTGCCAGCAGCTTGGCAGGAGGGGGGTATAATTCACCCCTCCACTTT
CDR3 protein: CASSLAGGGYNSPLHF

clone size: -
J gene: TRBJ2-5
V gene: TRBV5-1
D gene: -
CDR3 DNA: TGCGCCAGCAGCTTGTTGGGGACACCCCAAGAGACCCAGTACTTC
CDR3 protein: CASSLLGTPQETQYF

clone size: -
J gene: TRBJ1-5
V gene: TRBV28
D gene: TRBD1
CDR3 DNA: TGTGCCAGCATGAGGGGACAGGCCAATCAGCCCCAGCATTTT
CDR3 protein: CASMRGQANQPQHF

clone size: -
J gene: TRBJ2-4
V gene: TRBV19
D gene: -
CDR3 DNA: TGTGCCAGTAGTATAGAAGGCGGTACTTTAGCCAAAAACATTCAGTACTTC
CDR3 protein: CASSIEGGTLAKNIQYF

clone size: -
J gene: TRBJ2-5
V gene: TRBV4-1
D gene: -
CDR3 DNA: TGCGCCAGCAACAAACTTGCCGGGCAAACTGAAGAGACCCAGTACTTC
CDR3 protein: CASNKLAGQTEETQYF

clone size: -
J gene: TRBJ1-2
V gene: TRBV7-2
D gene: TRBD1
CDR3 DNA: TGTGCCAGCAGCTTAGTGTCAGGGGGCGCGAAGGGCTACACCTTC
CDR3 protein: CASSLVSGGAKGYTF

clone size: -
J gene: TRBJ2-5
V gene: TRBV5-1
D gene: TRBD1
CDR3 DNA: TGCGCCAGCAGCGGACAGGGGGCCCGGGAAGAGACCCAGTACTTC
CDR3 protein: CASSGQGAREETQYF

clone size: -
J gene: TRBJ2-3
V gene: TRBV2
D gene: TRBD2
CDR3 DNA: TGTGCCACTGGACTAGCGGGAGTCCCAGGCACAGATACGCAGTATTTT
CDR3 protein: CATGLAGVPGTDTQYF

clone size: -
J gene: TRBJ2-7
V gene: TRBV28
D gene: -
CDR3 DNA: TGTGCCAGCAGTTTATTCCAGACCTACTACGAGCAGTACTTC
CDR3 protein: CASSLFQTYYEQYF

clone size: -
J gene: TRBJ2-1
V gene: TRBV7-6
D gene: -
CDR3 DNA: TGTGCCAGCAGCCCCCTCGCGGGGGCAATTTACAATGAGCAGTTCTTC
CDR3 protein: CASSPLAGAIYNEQFF